The 19 T cell receptor beta chains below all came from one sample that was sequenced in a study of blood T cell repertoires in COVID-19. The method was immunoSEQ multiplex PCR; TCRdb's version includes in-frame clones alone and lacks a portion of them. The sample carries approximately 77,000 clones, over 85% recorded once. The sequenced material came from peripheral blood. The receptors were gathered from a man aged 50 to 59 with active COVID-19.

This chain joins TRBV6-2 or TRBV6-3 and TRBJ2-3, with D perhaps matching TRBD2 (7 bases). Per the germline V gene, CDR1 is MNHEY and CDR2 is SVGEGT. Trimming left V 2 bases short and J 2 bases short, with 11 bases between. CDR3 size: 15 residues. The CDR3 DNA reads TGTGCCAGCAGTTACGGGGGGGCCCTCACAGATACGCAGTATTTT. Translating gives CASSYGGALTDTQYF.

The CDR3 DNA follows: TGTGCCAGCAGTGACAGGGGGCTATCTTTAACCTACAATGAGCAGTTCTTC. It specifies CASSDRGLSLTYNEQFF. The chain has TRBV2 and TRBJ2-1; 8 bases align to TRBD1. The ends lost 3 bases at V and 2 bases at J; junction bases unmatched: 9. Per the germline V gene, CDR1 is SNHLY and CDR2 is FYNNEI. The CDR3 consists of 17 residues.

The chain employs TRBV6-5 and TRBJ2-1, with 7 bases matching TRBD1. The trim removed 11 bases at V and 4 bases at J, leaving 11 bases unmatched. CDR3 size: 14 residues. Germline CDR1 and CDR2: MNHEY and SVGAGI. CDR3 residues: CAASVGTAYNEQFF. The CDR3 coding sequence is TGTGCCGCCAGCGTCGGGACAGCTTACAATGAGCAGTTCTTC.

This chain links TRBV29-1 with TRBJ2-7; D ambiguous. This CDR3 is 13 amino acids long. Germline assignment: CDR1 SQVTM and CDR2 ANQGSEA. V gave up 3 bases and J gave up 3 bases, with 12 bases separating them. As DNA, the CDR3 is TGCAGCGTTGAGAGGAGTGCTGGCTACGAGCAGTACTTC. This translates into CSVERSAGYEQYF.

The chain combines TRBV24-1 with TRBJ2-7; 9 nucleotides align to TRBD1. Trimming cost V 5 bases and J 4 bases; bases outside gene matches: 14. The CDR3 loop spans 17 amino acids. Germline V lookup: CDR1 KGHDR, CDR2 SFDVKD. The CDR3 DNA sequence: TGTGCCACCAGTGCCCTGAAAGGACAGGGGAAGCCTTACGAGCAGTACTTC. Its translation: CATSALKGQGKPYEQYF.

CDR3 protein: CASSPNRGTSGKRNEQFF. The CDR3 DNA sequence: TGTGCCAGTAGCCCCAATCGGGGGACTAGCGGGAAGAGAAATGAGCAGTTCTTC. This rearrangement joins TRBV19 to TRBJ2-1; 13 bases map to TRBD2. Trimming cost V 6 bases and J 7 bases; bases outside gene matches: 15. Per germline, CDR1 LNHDA and CDR2 SQIVND (reference sequence). The CDR3 runs 18 residues.

J is TRBJ1-1 and V is TRBV19, with 7 bases aligning to TRBD1. This CDR3 contains 14 residues. Germline lookup yields CDR1 LNHDA and CDR2 SQIVND (reference sequence). The J segment lost 2 bases and the V segment lost 5 bases, leaving 5 bases of the junction unmatched. This CDR3 reads CASSYRGLNTEAFF. For the CDR3, the DNA is TGTGCCAGTAGTTACAGGGGCCTCAACACTGAAGCTTTCTTT.

This chain links TRBV6-2 or TRBV6-3 with TRBJ2-3; TRBD1 agrees at 7 bases. Per germline, CDR1 MNHEY and CDR2 SVGEGT. The CDR3 runs to 15 residues. V lost 2 bases to trimming and J lost 5 bases; unmatched junction nucleotides: 7. CDR3 coding DNA: TGTGCCAGCAGTTACCTTGACAGGGTGAGAGATACGCAGTATTTT. Translating gives CASSYLDRVRDTQYF.

The V and J genes are TRBV3-1 (or the pseudogene TRBV3-2) and TRBJ2-7; TRBD2 matches 8 bases. Germline V lookup: CDR1 LGHDT, CDR2 YNNKEL (reference sequence). Unmatched junction bases numbered 7, after V lost 4 bases and J lost 2 bases. The CDR3 is made up of 15 amino acids. The CDR3 coding sequence is TGTGCCAGCAGCCCAGAAGTAGCGGGACCCTACGAGCAGTACTTC. It encodes CASSPEVAGPYEQYF.

V gene TRBV6-5 combines with J gene TRBJ2-2; D is uncertain. CDR1 and CDR2 (germline): MNHEY, SVGAGI. This CDR3 is built from 12 residues. V lost 5 bases and J lost 6, with 7 bases in between. CDR3: CASSNRAGELFF. CDR3 nucleotides: TGTGCCAGCAGTAACAGAGCCGGGGAGCTGTTTTTT.

This chain uses TRBV5-4 with TRBJ2-2; TRBD1 matches at 8 bases. The V segment lost 2 bases and the J segment 4 bases; nucleotides outside the gene matches: 4. The CDR3 extends over 15 amino acids. Germline V lookup: CDR1 SGHNT, CDR2 YYREEE (reference sequence). The CDR3 region is CASSLSGGATGELFF. As DNA, the CDR3 is TGTGCCAGCAGCTTATCAGGGGGCGCCACCGGGGAGCTGTTTTTT.

This clone appeared once. J is TRBJ2-7 and V is TRBV4-3; 7 bases agree with TRBD1. V lost 0 bases, J lost 2 bases, and 4 bases stayed unmatched. Looked up from germline, CDR1 is LGHNA and CDR2 is YSLEER. This CDR3 spans 15 amino acids. CDR3 region: CASSQDWQGAYEQYF. The CDR3 DNA follows: TGCGCCAGCAGCCAAGATTGGCAGGGGGCCTACGAGCAGTACTTC.

The CDR3 nucleotides read TGTGCCAGCAGCTCCCCCCTTGGCTGGTCGGAAGCTTTCTTT. Translating it yields CASSSPLGWSEAFF. The rearrangement links TRBV5-6 to TRBJ1-1, with D unclear. CDR1 is SGHDT, CDR2 YYEEEE, per germline. The V gene lost 3 bases and the J gene lost 8 bases, with 17 bases spanning the gap. This CDR3 has 14 amino acids.

The chain has TRBV28 and TRBJ2-1; D not resolved. CDR3 size: 13 residues. In germline, CDR1 is MDHEN, CDR2 SYDVKM. V gave up 3 bases and J gave up 7 bases, with 10 bases separating them. CDR3 nucleotide sequence: TGTGCCAGCAGTTTCCCAAGCCCGAATGAGCAGTTCTTC. Encoded protein: CASSFPSPNEQFF.

The chain joins TRBV7-2 to TRBJ1-2, with 10 bases that match TRBD1. This CDR3 spans 15 amino acids. The V gene's germline CDR1 is SGHTA and CDR2 FQGNSA. The V segment lost 5 bases and the J segment 3 bases; nucleotides outside the gene matches: 6. For the CDR3, the DNA is TGTGCCAGCAGCCCAGCGGACAGGGGGGACTATGGCTACACCTTC. This codes for CASSPADRGDYGYTF.

The chain has TRBV12-5 and TRBJ1-3; 11 bases line up with TRBD1. Germline trimming cut 3 bases from V and 4 bases from J; bases unmatched to any gene: 14. The CDR3 extends over 19 amino acids. Germline CDR1 LGHNT, CDR2 FRNRAP. The CDR3 region has the DNA TGTGCTAGTGGTTTATCGATGGACAGGGGGCTTCAGTCGGGAAACACCATATATTTT. This gives the protein CASGLSMDRGLQSGNTIYF.

V usage is TRBV5-1 and J usage is TRBJ2-7, with D perhaps TRBD1 (6 bases). Looked up from germline, CDR1 is SGHRS and CDR2 is YFSETQ. V shed 3 bases and J shed 0 bases, with 13 bases lying between them. CDR3 length: 15 amino acids. CDR3 protein: CASSSGTTVSYEQYF. CDR3 bases: TGCGCCAGCAGCTCCGGGACAACCGTCTCCTACGAGCAGTACTTC.

This rearrangement joins TRBV7-2 to TRBJ2-5; 9 bases are shared with TRBD2. Trimming removed 2 bases from V and 3 bases from J; junction bases left unmatched: 7. Per the germline V gene, CDR1 is SGHTA and CDR2 is FQGNSA. This CDR3 spans 16 amino acids. CDR3 protein: CASSLRSGRSEETQYF. CDR3 nucleotides: TGTGCCAGCAGCTTAAGGAGCGGGAGGAGTGAAGAGACCCAGTACTTC.

DNA for the CDR3: TGTGCCACCAGCAGAGACCTGACAGGGCTAAGCTCCTATAATTCACCCCTCCACTTT. Protein: CATSRDLTGLSSYNSPLHF. This chain links TRBV15 with TRBJ1-6, with TRBD1 identical over 7 bases. V shed 0 bases and J 0 bases; nucleotides not matched to a gene: 8. The CDR3 loop spans 19 amino acids. Per germline, CDR1 LNHNV and CDR2 YYDKDF (reference sequence).